The 32 T cell receptor beta chains presented below share a single source sample, sequenced in a study of blood T cell repertoires in COVID-19. Sequenced by immunoSEQ multiplex PCR; TCRdb stores in-frame clones only, minus some. The data hold more than 60,000 clones, with approximately 87% observed a single time. The specimen was peripheral blood. These receptors all stem from a man over 45 with active COVID-19.

V usage is TRBV7-2 and J usage is TRBJ2-2; a weak D match, TRBD2 (7 bases). V was pared by 3 bases and J by 0 bases, with 20 bases between. Germline CDR1 reads SGHTA; CDR2 reads FQGNSA. The CDR3 is 19 amino acids. The CDR3 loop is CASSLDWLRGTTNTGELFF. The CDR3 bases are TGTGCCAGCAGCTTGGATTGGTTGCGGGGGACAACGAACACCGGGGAGCTGTTTTTT.

The CDR3 protein is CASSHVAGGRGDTQYF. DNA for the CDR3: TGTGCCAGCAGCCATGTCGCGGGGGGGCGGGGAGATACGCAGTATTTT. The chain couples TRBV3-1 (or the pseudogene TRBV3-2) to TRBJ2-3; 9 bases map to TRBD2. The CDR3 has 16 amino acids. Germline V gives CDR1 LGHDT, CDR2 YNNKEL (reference sequence). V shed 3 bases and J 5 bases; nucleotides not matched to a gene: 9.

The chain couples TRBV13 to TRBJ1-5; the D is unclear. The CDR3 length is 16 residues. From germline, CDR1 is PRHDT and CDR2 FYEKMQ (reference sequence). With 0 bases removed from V and 3 bases from J, the gap between germline ends came to 12 bases. The CDR3 DNA reads TGTGCCAGCAGCTTAGGGGTAATGAGGGACAATCAGCCCCAGCATTTT. This gives the protein CASSLGVMRDNQPQHF. The full variable domain, its missing parts supplied by reference TRBV13 and TRBJ1-5, is AAGVIQSPRHLIKEKRETATLKCYPIPRHDTVYWYQQGPGQDPQFLISFYEKMQSDKGSIPDRFSAQQFSDYHSELNMSSLELGDSALYFCASSLGVMRDNQPQHFGDGTRLSIL.

There are a few counts of this clone. The chain recombines TRBV7-9 with TRBJ2-7; a possible D gene is TRBD2 (5 bases). Per the germline V gene, CDR1 is SEHNR and CDR2 is FQNEAQ (reference sequence). V dropped 4 bases and J dropped 3 bases, with 19 bases sitting between them. This CDR3 comprises 16 residues. The CDR3 sequence: CASSSARGAEYYEQYF. The CDR3 nucleotides are TGTGCCAGCAGCTCGGCCCGTGGAGCGGAGTACTACGAGCAGTACTTC.

The J gene is TRBJ2-7, the V gene TRBV13; D unclear. The germline V and J ends were trimmed by 2 bases and 3 bases, with 8 bases remaining between them. Germline V gene lookup returns CDR1 PRHDT and CDR2 FYEKMQ (reference sequence). This CDR3 comprises 13 residues. DNA of the CDR3: TGTGCCAGCAGCTTACAACTGTACTACGAGCAGTACTTC. The encoded protein is CASSLQLYYEQYF.

The chain has TRBV30 and TRBJ1-5; 8 nucleotides align to TRBD1. V dropped 1 base and J dropped 5; count of bases not matched to a gene: 7. This CDR3 has 15 residues. The germline V gene encodes CDR1 GTSNPN and CDR2 SVGIG (reference sequence). This CDR3 reads CAWSGRDRPDQPQHF. The CDR3 coding sequence is TGTGCCTGGAGTGGCCGGGACAGGCCTGATCAGCCCCAGCATTTT.

The chain uses TRBV27 and TRBJ1-6, with a weak D call TRBD1 (6 bases). The CDR3 runs to 17 residues. CDR1 is MNHEY, CDR2 SMNVEV, per germline (reference sequence). V gave up 7 bases and J gave up 3 bases, with 19 bases separating them. The CDR3, as DNA: TGTGCCAGCACAAGAAGGGCAGGGGACTACTATAATTCACCCCTCCACTTT. It specifies CASTRRAGDYYNSPLHF.

This clone was seen just once. The CDR3 here is CASGLVGTGTFIEQYF. The CDR3 nucleotides are TGTGCTAGTGGTTTGGTAGGGACAGGGACGTTTATCGAGCAGTACTTC. The chain carries TRBV12-5 and TRBJ2-7; 9 bases agree with TRBD1. This CDR3 has 16 residues. CDR1 and CDR2 (germline): LGHNT, FRNRAP. The trim removed 0 bases at V and 6 bases at J, leaving 9 bases unmatched.

The CDR3: CASSIVRGSPDTQYF. CDR3 nucleotide sequence: TGTGCCAGTAGTATAGTAAGGGGATCCCCAGATACGCAGTATTTT. The rearrangement uses TRBV19 and TRBJ2-3; D is perhaps TRBD1 (5 bases). Germline loops: CDR1 LNHDA, CDR2 SQIVND (reference sequence). With 1 base removed from V and 4 bases from J, the gap between germline ends came to 12 bases. The CDR3 runs 15 residues.

CDR3 protein: CASSQNYEQYF. The CDR3 DNA follows: TGTGCCAGCAGCCAAAACTACGAGCAGTACTTC. The J gene is TRBJ2-7, the V gene TRBV5-6; D is ambiguous. Germline V gene sequence: CDR1 SGHDT, CDR2 YYEEEE. V was trimmed by 4 bases and J by 3 bases, leaving 5 bases between them. The CDR3 has 11 residues.

This clone was observed a single time. The V and J genes are TRBV7-3 and TRBJ2-3, with 7 positions matching TRBD2. This CDR3 contains 15 residues. The V gene's germline CDR1 is SGHTA and CDR2 FQGTGA. V shed 1 base and J 4 bases; nucleotides not matched to a gene: 5. CDR3 nucleotides: TGTGCCAGCAGCTTAAACGCGGGAGCCCCAGATACGCAGTATTTT. It translates to CASSLNAGAPDTQYF.

The V gene is TRBV5-1, the J gene TRBJ2-7; a possible D gene is TRBD2 (7 bases). The CDR3 extends over 14 amino acids. Trimming removed 4 bases at V and 6 bases at J, with 17 bases between. Germline V gene sequence: CDR1 SGHRS, CDR2 YFSETQ. CDR3 coding DNA: TGCGCCAGCAGCGAGGGGGGGGTCTATCCCGAGCAGTACTTC. Its protein product is CASSEGGVYPEQYF.

This clone was detected only a few times. J is TRBJ2-1 and V is TRBV5-4, with 12 bases that match TRBD1. Germline V gives CDR1 SGHNT, CDR2 YYREEE (reference sequence). The trim removed 3 bases at V and 5 bases at J, leaving 6 bases unmatched. This CDR3 spans 16 amino acids. The DNA of the CDR3 is TGTGCCAGCAGCTCACCCCGGGACAGGGGGCACAATGAGCAGTTCTTC. It translates to CASSSPRDRGHNEQFF.

This chain links TRBV5-4 with TRBJ1-2; 7 bases are shared with TRBD1. CDR1 and CDR2 from the germline V gene are SGHNT and YYREEE (reference sequence). V was pared by 1 base and J by 2 bases, with 5 bases of the junction left unmatched. CDR3 size: 15 residues. This CDR3 is CASSLSGGTNYGYTF. The DNA of the CDR3 is TGTGCCAGCAGCTTGTCAGGGGGGACCAACTATGGCTACACCTTC. The variable domain in full, completed from reference TRBV5-4 and TRBJ1-2, reads ETGVTQSPTHLIKTRGQQVTLRCSSQSGHNTVSWYQQALGQGPQFIFQYYREEENGRGNFPPRFSGLQFPNYSSELNVNALELDDSALYLCASSLSGGTNYGYTFGSGTRLTVV.

The chain couples TRBV28 to TRBJ1-6, with D tentatively TRBD1 (6 bases). This CDR3 has 14 residues. Trimming cost V 9 bases and J 10 bases, with 19 bases left between them. The germline V gene encodes CDR1 MDHEN and CDR2 SYDVKM. DNA of the CDR3: TGTGCCAGTGGATGGGGGGGCAGGGGATCACCCCTCCACTTT. As protein: CASGWGGRGSPLHF.

The DNA for the CDR3 is TGTGCCAGCAGTGCTACAGGCCCTTCCAATGAGCAGTTCTTC. It is translated as CASSATGPSNEQFF. The V and J genes are TRBV2 and TRBJ2-1; tentative D call: TRBD1 (5 bases). Trimming took off 4 bases at V and 6 bases at J, with 13 bases between the two ends. The CDR3 runs 14 residues. From germline, CDR1 is SNHLY and CDR2 FYNNEI.

This chain links TRBV7-9 with TRBJ2-2; 7 nucleotides match TRBD1. V was pared by 5 bases and J by 6 bases, with 15 bases of the junction left unmatched. CDR3 length equals 17 residues. Germline assignment: CDR1 SEHNR and CDR2 FQNEAQ (reference sequence). The CDR3 nucleotides read TGTGCCAGCAGCCTACGAGGGGGCCGGACGTGGGCCGGGGAGCTGTTTTTT. Protein product: CASSLRGGRTWAGELFF.

The CDR3 coding sequence is TGTGCCAGCAGCGTAGATACTGGAACGGGGACCCAGTACTTC. Protein product: CASSVDTGTGTQYF. The chain joins TRBV9 to TRBJ2-5, with unresolved D. Germline V gene data show CDR1 as SGDLS and CDR2 as YYNGEE. V lost 0 bases, J lost 7 bases, and 13 bases lay in between. The CDR3 covers 14 residues.

The chain recombines TRBV28 with TRBJ1-1, with 10 bases that match TRBD1. Losses at the gene ends were 6 bases for V and 4 bases for J; bases not matched to a gene: 5. Germline V lookup: CDR1 MDHEN, CDR2 SYDVKM. The CDR3 spans 14 residues. CDR3 sequence: CASSLDRGSTEAFF. For the CDR3, the DNA is TGTGCCAGCAGCTTGGACAGGGGGAGCACTGAAGCTTTCTTT.

The V and J genes are TRBV5-1 and TRBJ2-5; 8 bases map to TRBD1. Germline CDR1 and CDR2: SGHRS and YFSETQ. V dropped 6 bases and J dropped 7; count of bases not matched to a gene: 8. CDR3 size: 13 residues. For the CDR3, the DNA is TGCGCCAGCACCGTGGACGGGACAGGGACCCAGTACTTC. It translates to CASTVDGTGTQYF.

The chain is built from TRBV3-1 (or the pseudogene TRBV3-2) and TRBJ2-5; the match to TRBD2 covers 9 bases. Looked up from germline, CDR1 is LGHDT and CDR2 is YNNKEL (reference sequence). The CDR3 is 15 amino acids. J gave up 7 bases and V 1 base, and 7 bases lay outside the gene matches. CDR3 DNA: TGTGCCAGCAGCCAAGGTTGGACTAGCGTGGGGACCCAGTACTTC. Translating gives CASSQGWTSVGTQYF.

V and J are TRBV12-3 or TRBV12-4 and TRBJ2-1; 8 bases line up with TRBD1. There are 13 residues in the CDR3. The trim removed 6 bases at V and 10 bases at J, leaving 8 bases unmatched. The CDR3, as DNA: TGTGCCAGCAGAAAGACAGGGGACGGAGAGCAGTTCTTC. Amino acids: CASRKTGDGEQFF.

The chain links TRBV15 to TRBJ2-2; tentative D call: TRBD1 (5 bases). Germline V CDR1 and CDR2: LNHNV, YYDKDF (reference sequence). The CDR3 runs to 15 residues. V lost 8 bases and J lost 2, with 15 bases in between. The chain's CDR3 is CATSTTESNTGELFF. Written as DNA, the CDR3 is TGTGCCACCTCCACGACAGAGTCAAACACCGGGGAGCTGTTTTTT.

The rearrangement joins TRBV11-2 to TRBJ1-2, with a possible D match to TRBD1 (6 bases). V shed 1 base and J shed 2 bases, with 11 bases lying between them. There are 15 residues in the CDR3. From germline, CDR1 is SGHAT and CDR2 FQNNGV. The CDR3 protein is CASSLGQGLNYGYTF. The CDR3 region has the DNA TGTGCCAGCAGCTTAGGTCAGGGGCTAAACTATGGCTACACCTTC.

This clone was recorded only once. This CDR3 is CASSRMAGLANEQFF. CDR3 nucleotides: TGTGCCAGCAGCCGTATGGCGGGACTAGCCAATGAGCAGTTCTTC. This chain links TRBV9 with TRBJ2-1; TRBD2 agrees at 9 bases. Germline V lookup: CDR1 SGDLS, CDR2 YYNGEE. Losses at the gene ends were 4 bases for V and 6 bases for J; bases not matched to a gene: 8. The length of the CDR3 is 15 residues.

The chain uses TRBV18 and TRBJ1-1; D unclear. Germline V gene data show CDR1 as KGHSH and CDR2 as LQKENI. V was pared by 0 bases and J by 1 base, with 6 bases between. This CDR3 is built from 14 residues. The chain's CDR3 is CASSPPASNTEAFF. In DNA, the CDR3 is TGTGCCAGCTCACCACCTGCGTCGAACACTGAAGCTTTCTTT.

This chain uses TRBV5-5 with TRBJ2-7, with D perhaps TRBD1 (5 bases). The V end was cut by 4 bases, the J end by 2 bases, with 16 bases between. The CDR3 is made up of 15 amino acids. The germline CDR1 and CDR2 sequences are SGHKS and YYEKEE (reference sequence). The chain's CDR3 is CASSNQGREPYEQYF. CDR3 nucleotides: TGTGCCAGCAGCAACCAGGGCAGGGAACCCTACGAGCAGTACTTC.

This chain joins TRBV27 and TRBJ1-1; possibly TRBD1 for D (5 bases). The CDR3 extends over 12 amino acids. Looked up from germline, CDR1 is MNHEY and CDR2 is SMNVEV (reference sequence). Trimming shortened V by 5 bases and J by 8 bases, and 12 bases separated the two germline ends. The CDR3 sequence: CASSTSTDEAFF. The CDR3 DNA reads as TGTGCCAGCAGTACCTCGACAGACGAAGCTTTCTTT.

This clone showed up just a few times. The J gene is TRBJ2-1, the V gene TRBV6-6; 13 bases agree with TRBD2. This CDR3 region has 15 residues. The V segment lost 7 bases and the J segment 4 bases; nucleotides outside the gene matches: 4. CDR1 MNHNY and CDR2 SVGAGI come from the germline V gene (reference sequence). CDR3: CASTLTSGGYNEQFF. The CDR3 DNA is TGTGCCAGCACACTGACTAGCGGGGGGTACAATGAGCAGTTCTTC.

The chain has TRBV2 and TRBJ2-5, with 11 bases lining up with TRBD2. The V segment lost 6 bases and the J segment 5 bases; nucleotides outside the gene matches: 11. In germline, CDR1 is SNHLY, CDR2 FYNNEI. This CDR3 region has 16 residues. CDR3 sequence: CASRDNSGGAWETQYF. The CDR3 DNA is TGTGCCAGCAGGGATAATAGCGGGGGGGCCTGGGAGACCCAGTACTTC.

This chain joins TRBV24-1 and TRBJ2-1; D is perhaps TRBD1 (6 bases). The CDR3 extends over 16 amino acids. V lost 2 bases to trimming and J lost 8 bases, with 18 bases between them. Germline CDR1 KGHDR, CDR2 SFDVKD. CDR3: CATSDYRAASLDEQFF. Here the CDR3 DNA reads TGTGCCACCAGTGATTACAGGGCCGCTAGCCTAGATGAGCAGTTCTTC.

The rearrangement joins TRBV12-5 to TRBJ2-1, with a tentative D call TRBD1 (5 bases). Trimming removed 2 bases at V and 2 bases at J, with 10 bases between. The CDR3 extends over 15 amino acids. The germline gives CDR1 LGHNT, CDR2 FRNRAP. CDR3 sequence: CASGLSLGPYNEQFF. DNA of the CDR3: TGTGCTAGTGGTTTGTCCCTGGGGCCCTACAATGAGCAGTTCTTC.